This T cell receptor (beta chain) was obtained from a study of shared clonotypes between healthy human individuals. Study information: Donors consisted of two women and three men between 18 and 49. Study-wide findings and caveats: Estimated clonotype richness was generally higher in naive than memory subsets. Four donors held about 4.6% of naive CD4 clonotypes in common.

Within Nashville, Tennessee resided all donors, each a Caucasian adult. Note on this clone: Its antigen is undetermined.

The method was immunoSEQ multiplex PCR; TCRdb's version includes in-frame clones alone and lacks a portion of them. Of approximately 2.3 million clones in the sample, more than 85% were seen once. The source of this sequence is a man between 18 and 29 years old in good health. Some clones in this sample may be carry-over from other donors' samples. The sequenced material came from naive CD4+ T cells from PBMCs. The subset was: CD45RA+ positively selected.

CDR3 DNA sequence: TGCGCCACTTATACGGGATTCCTCTCCTACAATGAGCAGTTCTTC. Translating gives CATYTGFLSYNEQFF. This chain joins TRBV10-2 and TRBJ2-1; possibly TRBD2 for D (5 bases). The CDR3 totals 15 residues. The ends were cut back, 10 bases at V and 0 bases at J, with 16 bases in the middle. CDR1 and CDR2 from the germline V gene are WSHSY and SAAADI.